This T cell receptor (beta chain) was documented in a study of shared clonotypes between healthy human individuals. Study-level findings and limits: Owing to a small donor count, the genetic and exposure-history diversity represented was limited. It was only blood that was sampled, and tissue repertoires likely differ. A few donors showed sharing of about 4.8% of naive CD4 clonotypes.

The V end lost 1 base, the J end lost 4 bases, and 14 bases lay between the germline ends. The CDR3 is made up of 16 amino acids. Germline CDR1 and CDR2: SGHRS and YFSETQ. Naive CD8 cells, CD45RO-negative and positively selected for CCR7, excluded terminally differentiated effector memory CD45RA+ cells. A word on this clone: Its antigen is currently unknown.

Replicate PCRs from sorted subsets contained around 200 ng DNA, which is 31,000 or so T cell genomes. This table comes from immunoSEQ multiplex PCR, and its TCRdb copy is limited to in-frame clones, with some not included. The sample yields about 2.2 million clones, 85% to 95% seen once. The chain recombines TRBV5-1 with TRBJ2-2; no clear D. The sample consisted of naive CD8+ T cells from PBMCs. This receptor was taken from a man aged 18 to 35 in good health. Some clones in this sample may be carry-over from other donors' samples. The CDR3 sequence: CASSLSRDARTGELFF. The CDR3 coding sequence is TGCGCCAGCAGCTTGAGCCGAGACGCCCGCACCGGGGAGCTGTTTTTT.